This entry features one T cell receptor beta chain sequence. Sequencing was performed with immunoSEQ multiplex PCR; in TCRdb, only in-frame clones are kept and a portion is missing. The top ten clones hold 10% of a sample with some 80,000 clones, around 89% of them seen once. The data were taken from a study of T cell responses to AZD1222 COVID-19 vaccine. The germline V gene has CDR1 MGHRA and CDR2 YSYEKL. The CDR3 totals 15 residues. J was trimmed by 3 bases and V by 6 bases; bases with no gene match: 8. This chain joins TRBV4-1 and TRBJ1-1, with 9 bases matching TRBD1. The sequence derives from an adult who received the MenACWY meningococcal vaccine as a control. The sequenced sample was peripheral blood, obtained 28 days after the second dose of the MenACWY control vaccine. CDR3 sequence: CASRNQQGADTEAFF. The CDR3 bases are TGCGCCAGCAGGAACCAACAGGGGGCGGACACTGAAGCTTTCTTT.